Sequencing of this T cell receptor (beta chain) was carried out in a study of beta chain bispecific antibodies for T cell cancers (dated by TCRdb to the early 2020s). With regard to the full study: After T cells from healthy donors were cocultured with bispecific antibodies and T cell leukemia lines, the researchers used TRBV sequencing of the cells that survived to measure how much each TRBV family was depleted. Surface TRBV12 (TRBV12-3) was expressed by Jurkat cells, and surface TRBV5-5 was expressed by HPB-ALL cells. What the research found in general, with its limitations: Relative to anti-CD19, anti-TRBV12 exposure cut the share of total TRBV signal from TRBV12-3 by approximately 99%, while TRBV12-4 dropped by 35% to 45%, which was not significant. Cross-reactivity of the anti-TRBV5-5 antibody with TRBV5-6 was attributed to high sequence similarity between the two genes. Leukemia cell line cells were mixed with normal T cells in each sequenced sample, and most of the targeted TRBV signal was derived from the leukemia cells rather than from the normal T cells. The TRBV-directed bispecific antibodies appeared to leave every TRBV family member untouched except the targeted genes and the closely related ones.

The libraries included unique molecular identifier barcodes, and the barcodes were used to quantify clonotypes. Qiagen AllPrep DNA/RNA Micro kits were used to isolate total RNA, and an Agilent TapeStation was used to check RNA quality. TCR beta libraries were built by 5' RACE: cDNA synthesis followed by two PCR steps using TCR beta constant-region gene-specific primers. Sequencing of the TCR beta libraries was performed on an Illumina MiSeq platform. On the authors' methods: MIGEC, MiXCR and VDJtools were used for read processing. The frequency of each clonotype was calculated as the fraction of all unique molecular identifiers in the sample that belonged to that clonotype. Any TRBV gene that IMGT lists as a pseudogene or open reading frame, and is therefore nonfunctional, such as TRBV1, TRBV12-1 and TRBV21, was left out. Using fastp trimming at Q25 and MiXCR clonotype assembly, TCRdb reanalyzed the public sequencing data and kept in-frame beta chains. Every CDR3 protein is listed once, alongside the most common genes and DNA of its rows. TCRdb assigned the V and J calls; the authors' analysis was not used. The sample table contains about 20,000 distinct CDR3 sequences; only one count was recorded for more than 2% of them. The biggest ten clones account for about 5% of the sample.

In this sample, this clonotype turned up many times. What antigen it recognizes has not been identified. Base qualities were left out, and no much larger clone turns up one base away. Including cysteine and phenylalanine, the CDR3 has 16 amino acids. The sequence is cut down to CDR3 DNA, 48 bases in frame from base 1. Trimming takes 2 bases from V and 4 bases from J, and the germline ends sit 17 bases apart. Per the germline V gene (reference sequence), MNHNY is the CDR1 and SVGAGI is the CDR2. Reading the label with the study, this specimen's treatment or condition is: alpha-V12: anti-TRBV12 scFv linked to anti-CD3 scFv. For 2 to 3 days, T cells were expanded from blood mononuclear cells using either the anti-CD3 antibody OKT3 or CD3/CD28 Dynabeads. The anti-TRBV12 bispecific sample came from a coculture of Jurkat leukemia cells with normal T cells, compared against an anti-CD19 bispecific control coculture. The culture conditions for expanded T cells were RPMI 1640 plus 10% fetal bovine serum, recombinant human IL-2 (100 IU/ml) and IL-7 (5 ng/ml). For cocultures, 5 x 10^4 normal T cells were combined with 5 x 10^4 target cells and bispecific antibody in 75 to 100 ul and incubated for roughly 15 hours at 37 degrees C. Every bispecific antibody was made of two single-chain variable fragments, expressed in a single-chain diabody format carrying a His tag. The effector T cells were obtained from healthy human donors, with peripheral blood mononuclear cells isolated from leukapheresis samples by Ficoll density gradient centrifugation.

The sequence links TRBV6-6 to TRBJ1-1; a tentative D match to TRBD1 spans 5 bases. The sequences come from healthy donor T cells cultured with leukemia cells, collected from a culture containing a bispecific antibody targeting TCR Vbeta12. The receptor comes from a human donor in good health. Some clones in this sample may be carry-over from other donors' samples. The nucleotide sequence is given as TGTGCCAGCAGTTACCTTCCGGGGTGGGGCTCCACTGAAGCTTTCTTT. The translation is CASSYLPGWGSTEAFF.